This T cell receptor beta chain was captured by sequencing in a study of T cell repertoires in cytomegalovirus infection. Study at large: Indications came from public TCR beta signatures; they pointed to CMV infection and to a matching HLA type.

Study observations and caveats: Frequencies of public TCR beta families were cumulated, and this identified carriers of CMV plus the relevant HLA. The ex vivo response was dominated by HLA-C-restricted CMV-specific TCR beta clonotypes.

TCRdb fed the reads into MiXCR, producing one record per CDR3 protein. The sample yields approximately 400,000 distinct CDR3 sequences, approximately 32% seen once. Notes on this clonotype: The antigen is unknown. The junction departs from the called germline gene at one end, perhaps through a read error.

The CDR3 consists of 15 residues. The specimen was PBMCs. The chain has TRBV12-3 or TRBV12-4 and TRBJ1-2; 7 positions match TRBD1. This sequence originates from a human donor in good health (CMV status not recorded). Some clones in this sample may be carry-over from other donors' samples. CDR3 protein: CANSLDRFGDYGYTF. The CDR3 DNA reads TGTGCCAACAGTCTGGACAGGTTTGGTGACTATGGCTACACCTTC.